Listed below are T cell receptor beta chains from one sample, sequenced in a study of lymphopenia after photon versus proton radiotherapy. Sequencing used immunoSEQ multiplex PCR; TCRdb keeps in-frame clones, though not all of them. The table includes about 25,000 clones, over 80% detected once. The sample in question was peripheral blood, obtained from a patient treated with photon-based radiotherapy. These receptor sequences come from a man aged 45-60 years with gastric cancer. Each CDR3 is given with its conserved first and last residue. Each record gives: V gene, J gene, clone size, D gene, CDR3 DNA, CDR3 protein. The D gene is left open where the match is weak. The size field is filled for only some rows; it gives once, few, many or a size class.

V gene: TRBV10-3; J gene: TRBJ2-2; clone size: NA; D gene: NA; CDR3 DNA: TGTGCCATCAGAGGGACGGCTGGGGGCGGGGAGCTGTTTTTT; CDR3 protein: CAIRGTAGGGELFF
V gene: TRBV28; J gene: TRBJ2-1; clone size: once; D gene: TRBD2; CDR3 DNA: TGTGCCACAGAGTATAGCGGGGGGGCCCTTCTCTCTTTCTATGAGCAGTTCTTC; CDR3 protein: CATEYSGGALLSFYEQFF
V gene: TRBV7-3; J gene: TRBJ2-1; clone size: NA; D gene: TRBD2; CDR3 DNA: TGTGCCAGCAGCTTATCACGACTAGCGGGCTACAATGAGCAGTTCTTC; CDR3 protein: CASSLSRLAGYNEQFF
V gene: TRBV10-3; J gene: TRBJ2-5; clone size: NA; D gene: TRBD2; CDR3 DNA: TGTGCCATCAGTAGCGGGGAACAAGAGACCCAGTACTTC; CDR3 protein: CAISSGEQETQYF
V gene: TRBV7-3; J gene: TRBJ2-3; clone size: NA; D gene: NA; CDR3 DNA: TGTGCCAGCAGCTTACGACGGGGTGGAGATACGCAGTATTTT; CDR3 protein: CASSLRRGGDTQYF
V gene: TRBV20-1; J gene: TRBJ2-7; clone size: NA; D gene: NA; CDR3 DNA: TGCAGTGCTAGAGGCCAGGGGGAGCAGTACTTC; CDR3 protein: CSARGQGEQYF
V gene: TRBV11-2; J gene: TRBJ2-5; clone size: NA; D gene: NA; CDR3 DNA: TGTGCCAGCAGTTCCACGGGGACGAAGACCCAGTACTTC; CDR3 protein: CASSSTGTKTQYF
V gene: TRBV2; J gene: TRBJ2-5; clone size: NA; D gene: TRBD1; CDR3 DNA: TGTGCCAGCAGCCCGGGACAGGTCGGGGAGACCCAGTACTTC; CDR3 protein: CASSPGQVGETQYF
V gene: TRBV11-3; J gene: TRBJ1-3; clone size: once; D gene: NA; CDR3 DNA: TGTGCCAGCAGCTTTACGCGGGTTCAATCCTCTGGAAACACCATATATTTT; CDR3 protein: CASSFTRVQSSGNTIYF
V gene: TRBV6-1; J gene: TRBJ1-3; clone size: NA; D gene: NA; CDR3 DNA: TGTGCCAGCAGTGAGGGAGGGTCTCTGAGAGGAAACACCATATATTTT; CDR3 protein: CASSEGGSLRGNTIYF
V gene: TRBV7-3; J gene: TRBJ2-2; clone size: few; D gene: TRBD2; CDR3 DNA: TGTGCCAGCAGCCAAGGACTAGCGGGGGTCACCGGGGAGCTGTTTTTT; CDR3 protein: CASSQGLAGVTGELFF
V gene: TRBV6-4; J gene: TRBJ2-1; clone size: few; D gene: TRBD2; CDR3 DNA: TGTGCCACCAGCGGGGGGGACTCCAATGAGCAGTTCTTC; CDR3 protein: CATSGGDSNEQFF
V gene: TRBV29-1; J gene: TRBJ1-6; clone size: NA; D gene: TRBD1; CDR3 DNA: TGCAGCGCCAGGGACAGGGCGGCCGGGTCACCCCTCCACTTT; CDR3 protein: CSARDRAAGSPLHF
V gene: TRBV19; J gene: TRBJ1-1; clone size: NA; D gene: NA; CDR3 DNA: TGTGCCAGTAGTACCGGTCTGAGCACTGAAGCTTTCTTT; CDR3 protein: CASSTGLSTEAFF
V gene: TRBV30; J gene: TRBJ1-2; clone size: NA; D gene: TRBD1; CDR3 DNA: TGTGCCTGGAAGCAGGGACAGGGCTCTGGCTACACCTTC; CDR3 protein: CAWKQGQGSGYTF
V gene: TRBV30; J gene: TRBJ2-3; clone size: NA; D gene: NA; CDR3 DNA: TGTGCCTGGAGTGACCAGGCAGATACGCAGTATTTT; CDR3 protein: CAWSDQADTQYF
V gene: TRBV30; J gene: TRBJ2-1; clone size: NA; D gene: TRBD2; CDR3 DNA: TGTGCCTGGAGTCCCGATAGACTAGCCGGTTTGAATGAGCAGTTCTTC; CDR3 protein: CAWSPDRLAGLNEQFF
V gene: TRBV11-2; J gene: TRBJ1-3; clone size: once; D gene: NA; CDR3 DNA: TGTGCCAGCAGCTTGGGCCTCGTGGGCTCTGGAAACACCATATATTTT; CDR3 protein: CASSLGLVGSGNTIYF
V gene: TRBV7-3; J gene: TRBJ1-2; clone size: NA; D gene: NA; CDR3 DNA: TGTGCCAGCAGCTCCTATCGAGGGGACGGCTACACCTTC; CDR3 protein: CASSSYRGDGYTF
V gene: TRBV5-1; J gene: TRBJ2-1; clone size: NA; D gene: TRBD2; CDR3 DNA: TGCGCCAGCAGCTTTGTAGCGGGTAATGAGCAGTTCTTC; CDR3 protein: CASSFVAGNEQFF
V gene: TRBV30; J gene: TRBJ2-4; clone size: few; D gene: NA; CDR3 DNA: TGTGCCTGGGGGCCGGGGCTGGACATTCAGTACTTC; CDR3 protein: CAWGPGLDIQYF
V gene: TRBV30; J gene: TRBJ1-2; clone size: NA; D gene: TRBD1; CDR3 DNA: TGTGCCTGGAGTGTACGGAGGGGGCGCAGAGATGGCTACACCTTC; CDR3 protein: CAWSVRRGRRDGYTF
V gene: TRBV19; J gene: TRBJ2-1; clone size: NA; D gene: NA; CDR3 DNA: TGTGCCAGTAGTATTATAAGGAGCTCCTACAATGAGCAGTTCTTC; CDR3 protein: CASSIIRSSYNEQFF
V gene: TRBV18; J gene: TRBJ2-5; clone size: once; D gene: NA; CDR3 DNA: TGTGCCAGCTCACCGACAGGCTCGGCGACCCAGTACTTC; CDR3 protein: CASSPTGSATQYF
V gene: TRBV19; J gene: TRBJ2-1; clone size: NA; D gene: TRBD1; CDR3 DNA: TGTGCCAGTACGGACAGGGACAATGAGCAGTTCTTC; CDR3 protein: CASTDRDNEQFF
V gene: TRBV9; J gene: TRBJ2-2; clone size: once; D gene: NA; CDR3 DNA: TGTGCCAGCAGCACCCGACAGGTCGGGGAGCTGTTTTTT; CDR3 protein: CASSTRQVGELFF
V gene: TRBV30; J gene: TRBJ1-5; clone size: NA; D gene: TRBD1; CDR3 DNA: TGTGCCTGGAGTAGGGACAGGGGGAAGGATCAGCCCCAGCATTTT; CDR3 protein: CAWSRDRGKDQPQHF
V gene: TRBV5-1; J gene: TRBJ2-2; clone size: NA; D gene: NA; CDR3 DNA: TGCGCCAGCAGCTTTGAAGGGACATTGAACACCGGGGAGCTGTTTTTT; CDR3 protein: CASSFEGTLNTGELFF
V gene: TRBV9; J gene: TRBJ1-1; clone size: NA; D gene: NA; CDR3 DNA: TGTGCCAGCAGCGTAGATGGAGGGACGCAGACTGAAGCTTTCTTT; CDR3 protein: CASSVDGGTQTEAFF
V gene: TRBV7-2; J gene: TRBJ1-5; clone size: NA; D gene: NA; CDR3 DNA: TGTGCCAGCAGCTTCGGGGGCAGAAGCAATCAGCCCCAGCATTTT; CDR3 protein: CASSFGGRSNQPQHF
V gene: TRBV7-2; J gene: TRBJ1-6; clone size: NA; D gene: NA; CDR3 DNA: TGTGCCAGCAGCTCGGACGGGTTATCTACCCTCCACTTT; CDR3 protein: CASSSDGLSTLHF
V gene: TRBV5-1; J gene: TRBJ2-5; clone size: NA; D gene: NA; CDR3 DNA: TGCGCCAGCAGCTTGGGTAAAGAGACCCAGTACTTC; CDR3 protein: CASSLGKETQYF
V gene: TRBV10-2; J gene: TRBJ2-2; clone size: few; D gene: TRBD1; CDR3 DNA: TGCGCCAGCAGTGAGCTGACAGGGCCCACCGGGGAGCTGTTTTTT; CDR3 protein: CASSELTGPTGELFF
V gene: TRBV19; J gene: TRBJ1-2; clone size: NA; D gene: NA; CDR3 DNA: TGTGCCAGTAGTATAACTGTGGGGGGCCGAAGCTATGGCTACACCTTC; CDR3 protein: CASSITVGGRSYGYTF
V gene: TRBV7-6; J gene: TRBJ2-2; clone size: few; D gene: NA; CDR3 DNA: TGTGCCAGCAGCTTTTCCCACCAGGGGCGAGGGGGGGAGCTGTTTTTT; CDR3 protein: CASSFSHQGRGGELFF
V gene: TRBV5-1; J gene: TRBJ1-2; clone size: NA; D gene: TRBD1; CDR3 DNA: TGCGCCAGCAGCGTAGGGGGCGCAGGCGGCTACACCTTC; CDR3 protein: CASSVGGAGGYTF
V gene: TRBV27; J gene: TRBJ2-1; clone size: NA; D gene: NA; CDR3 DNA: TGTGCCAGCAGTATGACAGCTATGTTCTCCTACAATGAGCAGTTCTTC; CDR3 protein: CASSMTAMFSYNEQFF
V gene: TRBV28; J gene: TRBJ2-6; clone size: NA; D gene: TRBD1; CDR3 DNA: TGTGCCAGTACCGGGACAGGGATATCTGGGGCCAACGTCCTGACTTTC; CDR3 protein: CASTGTGISGANVLTF
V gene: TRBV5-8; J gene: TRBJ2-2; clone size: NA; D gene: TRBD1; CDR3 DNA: TGTGCCAGCAGCGGATACAGGGGGCAGACCGGGGAGCTGTTTTTT; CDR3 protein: CASSGYRGQTGELFF
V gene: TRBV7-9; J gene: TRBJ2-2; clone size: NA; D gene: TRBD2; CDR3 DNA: TGTGCCAGCAGCTCAGGACTAGCTACCTTTCAGCGGGTGGAGCTGTTTTTT; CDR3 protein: CASSSGLATFQRVELFF
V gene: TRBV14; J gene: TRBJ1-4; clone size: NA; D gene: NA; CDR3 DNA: TGTGCCAGCAGCCTCCTCGGGCGAGAACTGTTTTTT; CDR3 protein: CASSLLGRELFF
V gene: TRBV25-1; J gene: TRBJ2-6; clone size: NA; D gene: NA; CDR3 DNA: TGTGCCAGCAGTGAATCGGGGAGACTCAGGTCTGGGGCCAACGTCCTGACTTTC; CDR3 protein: CASSESGRLRSGANVLTF
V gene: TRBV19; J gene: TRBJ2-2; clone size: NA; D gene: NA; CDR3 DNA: TGTGCCAGTACCCTCCGGTTGTCCAGACACACCGGGGAGCTGTTTTTT; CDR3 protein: CASTLRLSRHTGELFF
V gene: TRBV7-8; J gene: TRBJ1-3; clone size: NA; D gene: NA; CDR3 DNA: TGTGCCAGCAGCTTAGGGGACCCGGGAGCGGGAAACACCATATATTTT; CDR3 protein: CASSLGDPGAGNTIYF
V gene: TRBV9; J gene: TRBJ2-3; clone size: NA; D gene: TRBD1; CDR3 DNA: TGTGCCAGCAGCTCTTGGACAGGACAAGATACGCAGTATTTT; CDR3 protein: CASSSWTGQDTQYF
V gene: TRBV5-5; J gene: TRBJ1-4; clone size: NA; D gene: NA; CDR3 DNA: TGTGCCAGCAGCTTGGGATCACTTAATGAAAAACTGTTTTTT; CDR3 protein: CASSLGSLNEKLFF
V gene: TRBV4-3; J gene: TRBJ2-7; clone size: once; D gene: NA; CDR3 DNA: TGCGCCAGCAGCCAAGATGCGAGGGGTCCATACGAGCAGTACTTC; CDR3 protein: CASSQDARGPYEQYF
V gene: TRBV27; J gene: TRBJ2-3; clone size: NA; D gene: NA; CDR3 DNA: TGTGCCAGCAGCACAGGGTGGACAGATACGCAGTATTTT; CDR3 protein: CASSTGWTDTQYF
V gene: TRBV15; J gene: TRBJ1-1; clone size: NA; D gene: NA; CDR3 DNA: TGTGCCACCAGCAGAGGTTCAGGGAACACTGAAGCTTTCTTT; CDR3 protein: CATSRGSGNTEAFF